A selection of T cell receptor beta chains follows, all from one sample in a study of Ad26.COV2.S vaccination and SARS-CoV-2 variants. Assay used: immunoSEQ multiplex PCR; TCRdb lists only in-frame clones, some missing. The data hold about 680,000 clones, with more than 70% observed a single time. The starting material was peripheral blood, obtained in a trial of Ad26.COV2.S vaccine versus placebo. These receptors were obtained from a person between 18 and 65 years old who received the Ad26.COV2.S COVID-19 vaccine or a placebo. Both conserved end residues are part of each CDR3. D genes are given only for firm matches. Some rows have no size entry. The others give once, few or many, or a class for an expanded clone.

TRBJ1-6 - - TRBV11-3 TGTGCCAGCAGCTTATTCCGAAATTCACCCCTCCACTTT CASSLFRNSPLHF
TRBJ2-7 - - TRBV11-2 TGTGCCAGCAGCTTGACCTACGAGCAGTACTTC CASSLTYEQYF
TRBJ2-7 - - TRBV3-1/TRBV3-2 TGTGCCAGCAGCCAAGATCTACGTACCTACGAGCAGTACTTC CASSQDLRTYEQYF
TRBJ2-5 - - TRBV6-1 TGTGCCAGCAGTGACCCCACAGGGAGAGGAGGTGAGACCCAGTACTTC CASSDPTGRGGETQYF
TRBJ1-4 once - TRBV25-1 TGTGCCAGCAGTGAAGCAGCGGCGTGGGGTGAAAAACTGTTTTTT CASSEAAAWGEKLFF
TRBJ2-3 once TRBD1 TRBV4-3 TGCGCCAGCAGCCAAACTGGGACAGTCACAGATACGCAGTATTTT CASSQTGTVTDTQYF
TRBJ1-1 - - TRBV5-5 TGTGCCAGCAACCCATGGGATTACACTGAAGCTTTCTTT CASNPWDYTEAFF
TRBJ2-1 - TRBD2 TRBV10-3 TGTGCCATCAACTCGGGACTAGCGGACTCCTACAATGAGCAGTTCTTC CAINSGLADSYNEQFF
TRBJ1-1 - TRBD1 TRBV5-1 TGCGCCAGCAGCTTAGGGGGCGGGGGCACTGAAGCTTTCTTT CASSLGGGGTEAFF
TRBJ2-3 - - TRBV27 TGTGCCAGCAGTTGGAGGTTGGCAGATACGCAGTATTTT CASSWRLADTQYF
TRBJ1-4 - - TRBV18 TGTGCCAGCTCACCCCGGGACAACGAAAAACTGTTTTTT CASSPRDNEKLFF
TRBJ2-3 - - TRBV11-2 TGTGCCAGCAGCTTTCGGTATCTTAGCACAGATACGCAGTATTTT CASSFRYLSTDTQYF
TRBJ1-2 - - TRBV6-5 TGTGCCAGCACCTTCGACAGTAACTATGGCTACACCTTC CASTFDSNYGYTF
TRBJ1-6 - - TRBV30 TGTGCCTGGTACGGAAAGGGGCAAAGCTCCTATAATTCACCCCTCCACTTT CAWYGKGQSSYNSPLHF
TRBJ2-1 - - TRBV7-9 TGTGCCAGCAGCTTGGTCGGGGCTTACAATGAGCAGTTCTTC CASSLVGAYNEQFF
TRBJ2-3 - - TRBV9 TGTGCCAGCAGCTCCAATCCGGGACTCCACACAGATACGCAGTATTTT CASSSNPGLHTDTQYF
TRBJ2-3 - TRBD1 TRBV18 TGTGCCAGCTCACCACGACAGGGGGCAGGCACAGATACGCAGTATTTT CASSPRQGAGTDTQYF
TRBJ1-1 - - TRBV18 TGTGCCAGCTCGCGCGGGGTACCTGAAGCTTTCTTT CASSRGVPEAFF
TRBJ2-3 - TRBD1 TRBV24-1 TGTGCCACCAGTGATAGGGGACAGCAGAGCCCGAAGGATACGCAGTATTTT CATSDRGQQSPKDTQYF
TRBJ1-2 - - TRBV7-2 TGTGCCAGCAGGCCTGACGCAAGCCGAGCTAACTATGGCTACACCTTC CASRPDASRANYGYTF
TRBJ1-3 - - TRBV11-2 TGTGCCAGCAGCTTAGGTCACTCTGGAAACACCATATATTTT CASSLGHSGNTIYF
TRBJ2-3 - - TRBV5-1 TGCGCCAGCAGACTTGGGAGTCAAGATACGCAGTATTTT CASRLGSQDTQYF
TRBJ1-2 once TRBD1 TRBV19 TGTGCCAGTAGTATGGTGCGGGACAGGGGGCGACTTTGGGGCTACACCTTC CASSMVRDRGRLWGYTF
TRBJ1-1 few - TRBV6-5 TGTGCCAGCAGTCGAGGACGGTTTGAAGCTTTCTTT CASSRGRFEAFF
TRBJ2-7 few TRBD1 TRBV5-3 TGTGCCAGAAGCTTGGTAGGAGCAGGGGGTGCCGCGTTTTCCTACGAGCAGTACTTC CARSLVGAGGAAFSYEQYF
TRBJ1-2 - - TRBV5-6 TGTGCCAGCAGCCCAACAGGATTTCGTGGCTACACCTTC CASSPTGFRGYTF
TRBJ2-2 once - TRBV5-1 TGCGCCAGCAGCTTGGCCCCGGAGGCGAACACCGGGGAGCTGTTTTTT CASSLAPEANTGELFF
TRBJ1-5 - - TRBV20-1 TGCAGTGCCGGCAATCAGCCCCAGCATTTT CSAGNQPQHF
TRBJ2-3 few TRBD2 TRBV15 TGTGCCACCAGCAACTTACTCCCGGGACTAGTACCCCCAGATACGCAGTATTTT CATSNLLPGLVPPDTQYF
TRBJ2-6 - - TRBV5-1 TGCGCCAGCAGCGCAACGATATACTCTGGGGCCAACGTCCTGACTTTC CASSATIYSGANVLTF
TRBJ1-4 many - TRBV6-5 TGTGCCAGCAGTTACTCCTTTGGGCGGGGAGAAAAACTGTTTTTT CASSYSFGRGEKLFF
TRBJ1-6 few - TRBV6-1 TGTGCCAGCAGTGTTTCCGAGAGCTCCTATAATTCACCCCTCCACTTT CASSVSESSYNSPLHF
TRBJ2-5 - - TRBV29-1 TGCAGCGTTCACGGGGGCGGGGAGACCCAGTACTTC CSVHGGGETQYF
TRBJ2-2 - - TRBV27 TGTGCCAGCAGTCCGGCATCGGGTCGCACCGGGGAGCTGTTTTTT CASSPASGRTGELFF
TRBJ2-3 - - TRBV5-4 TGTGCCAGCAGCCCACCGGAGACAGATACGCAGTATTTT CASSPPETDTQYF
TRBJ1-5 few - TRBV18 TGTGCCAGCTCACCGAGGTCAGACGGCAATCAGCCCCAGCATTTT CASSPRSDGNQPQHF
TRBJ2-1 - - TRBV5-5 TGTGCCAGCAGCTACCAAGACCGACTCTACAATGAGCAGTTCTTC CASSYQDRLYNEQFF
TRBJ2-1 - - TRBV5-1 TGCGCCAGCAGCTTGGCAGGGCGCGATGAGCAGTTCTTC CASSLAGRDEQFF
TRBJ1-4 - TRBD1 TRBV11-1 TGTGCCAGCAGCAACCAGGGGGCGATAGGTGAAAAACTGTTTTTT CASSNQGAIGEKLFF
TRBJ2-5 - - TRBV7-2 TGTGCCAGCACCCAAGTTTTTGGCGAGACCCAGTACTTC CASTQVFGETQYF
TRBJ1-1 - - TRBV29-1 TGCAGCGTTGACGACCCCTGGGGTGAAGCTTTCTTT CSVDDPWGEAFF
TRBJ2-5 once - TRBV5-4 TGTGCCAGCAGCTTGCGAGGGGGAGGAGAGACCCAGTACTTC CASSLRGGGETQYF
TRBJ2-5 - - TRBV5-1 TGCGCCAGCAGCTTGGCCTTAGGGGGGACACCGTACCAAGAGACCCAGTACTTC CASSLALGGTPYQETQYF
TRBJ2-2 - TRBD1 TRBV7-9 TGTGCCATGGGCTTGACGGGACAGGTTAACACCGGGGAGCTGTTTTTT CAMGLTGQVNTGELFF
TRBJ1-3 - TRBD1 TRBV6-6 TGTGCCAGCAGAGGGACAGGGGGGACGGGAAACACCATATATTTT CASRGTGGTGNTIYF